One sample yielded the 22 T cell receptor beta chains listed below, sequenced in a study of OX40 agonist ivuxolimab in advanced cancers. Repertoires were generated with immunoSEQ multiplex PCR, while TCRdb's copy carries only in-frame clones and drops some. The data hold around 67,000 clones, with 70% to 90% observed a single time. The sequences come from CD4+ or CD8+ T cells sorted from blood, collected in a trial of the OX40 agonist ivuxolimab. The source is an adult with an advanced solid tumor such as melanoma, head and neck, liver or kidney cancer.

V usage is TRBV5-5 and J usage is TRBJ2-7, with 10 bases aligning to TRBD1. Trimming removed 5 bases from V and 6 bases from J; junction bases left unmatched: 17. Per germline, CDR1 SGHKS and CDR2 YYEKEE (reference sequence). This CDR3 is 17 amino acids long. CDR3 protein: CASSRADRDRGIREQYF. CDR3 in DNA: TGTGCCAGCAGTAGAGCAGACCGGGACAGGGGTATTCGCGAGCAGTACTTC.

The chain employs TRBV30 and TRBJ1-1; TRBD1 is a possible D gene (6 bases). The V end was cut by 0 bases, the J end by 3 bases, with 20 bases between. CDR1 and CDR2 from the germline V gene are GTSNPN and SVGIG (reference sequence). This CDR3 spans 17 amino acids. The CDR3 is CAWSVNFARGRDTEAFF. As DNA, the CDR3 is TGTGCCTGGAGTGTAAACTTCGCACGGGGGCGGGACACTGAAGCTTTCTTT. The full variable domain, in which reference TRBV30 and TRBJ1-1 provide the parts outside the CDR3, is SQTIHQWPATLVQPVGSPLSLECTVEGTSNPNLYWYRQAAGRGLQLLFYSVGIGQISSEVPQNLSASRPQDRQFILSSKKLLLSDSGFYLCAWSVNFARGRDTEAFFGQGTRLTVV.

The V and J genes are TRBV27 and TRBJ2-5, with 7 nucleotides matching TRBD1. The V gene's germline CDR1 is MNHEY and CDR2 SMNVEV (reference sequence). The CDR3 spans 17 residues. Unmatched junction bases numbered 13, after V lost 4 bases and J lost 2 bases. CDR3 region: CASSYLSGDSTQETQYF. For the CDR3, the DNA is TGTGCCAGCAGTTACCTAAGTGGGGACAGCACTCAAGAGACCCAGTACTTC.

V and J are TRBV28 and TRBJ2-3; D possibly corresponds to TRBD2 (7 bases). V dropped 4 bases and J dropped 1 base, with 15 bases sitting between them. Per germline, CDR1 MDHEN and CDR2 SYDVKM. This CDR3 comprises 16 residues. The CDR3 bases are TGTGCCAGCAGTTCTCCCGCGGGGGCGGGCACAGATACGCAGTATTTT. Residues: CASSSPAGAGTDTQYF.

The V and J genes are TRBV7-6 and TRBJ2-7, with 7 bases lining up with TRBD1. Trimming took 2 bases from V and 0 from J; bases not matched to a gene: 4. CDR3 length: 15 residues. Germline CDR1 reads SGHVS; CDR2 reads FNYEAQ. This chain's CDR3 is CASSLNGDSSYEQYF. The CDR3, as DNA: TGTGCCAGCAGCTTAAACGGGGACAGCTCCTACGAGCAGTACTTC.

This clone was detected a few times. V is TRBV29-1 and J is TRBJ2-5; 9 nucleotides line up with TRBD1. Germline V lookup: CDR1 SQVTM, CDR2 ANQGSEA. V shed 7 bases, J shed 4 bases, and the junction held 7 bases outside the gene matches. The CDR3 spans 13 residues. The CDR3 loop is CSGRDRVRETQYF. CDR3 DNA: TGCAGCGGCCGGGACAGGGTAAGAGAGACCCAGTACTTC.

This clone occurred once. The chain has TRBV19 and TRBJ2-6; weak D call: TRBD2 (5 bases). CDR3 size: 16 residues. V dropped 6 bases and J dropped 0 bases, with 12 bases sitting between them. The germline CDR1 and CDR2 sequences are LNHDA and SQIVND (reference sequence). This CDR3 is CASRHSGYSGANVLTF. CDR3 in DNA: TGTGCCAGTAGGCATTCGGGATACTCTGGGGCCAACGTCCTGACTTTC.

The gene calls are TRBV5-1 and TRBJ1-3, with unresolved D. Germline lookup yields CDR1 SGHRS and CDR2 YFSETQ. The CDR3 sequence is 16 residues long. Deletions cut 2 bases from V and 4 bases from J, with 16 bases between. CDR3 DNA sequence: TGCGCCAGCAGCTTAGAGGGTCTCGTCGCAGGAAACACCATATATTTT. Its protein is CASSLEGLVAGNTIYF.

The CDR3 sequence is CASSFPGQPYGYTF. CDR3 coding DNA: TGTGCCAGCAGCTTCCCGGGACAGCCCTATGGCTACACCTTC. This chain connects TRBV7-2 to TRBJ1-2; 7 nucleotides agree with TRBD1. Per germline, CDR1 SGHTA and CDR2 FQGNSA. The J segment lost 4 bases and the V segment lost 3 bases, leaving 5 bases of the junction unmatched. This CDR3 comprises 14 residues.

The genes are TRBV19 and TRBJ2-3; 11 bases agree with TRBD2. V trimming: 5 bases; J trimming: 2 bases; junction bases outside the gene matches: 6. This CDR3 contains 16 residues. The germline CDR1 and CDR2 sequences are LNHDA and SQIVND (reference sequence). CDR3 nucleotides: TGTGCCAGTAGTTTCTTAGCGGGGGGGTCCACAGATACGCAGTATTTT. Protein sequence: CASSFLAGGSTDTQYF. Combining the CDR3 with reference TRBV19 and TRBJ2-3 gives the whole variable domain DGGITQSPKYLFRKEGQNVTLSCEQNLNHDAMYWYRQDPGQGLRLIYYSQIVNDFQKGDIAEGYSVSREKKESFPLTVTSAQKNPTAFYLCASSFLAGGSTDTQYFGPGTRLTVL.

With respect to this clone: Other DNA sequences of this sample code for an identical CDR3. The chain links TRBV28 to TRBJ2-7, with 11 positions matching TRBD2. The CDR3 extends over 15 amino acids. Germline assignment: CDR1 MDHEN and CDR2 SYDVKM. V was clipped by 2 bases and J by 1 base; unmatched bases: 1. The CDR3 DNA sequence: TGTGCCAGCAGTTTAGGGACTAGCGGTTCCTACGAGCAGTACTTC. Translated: CASSLGTSGSYEQYF.

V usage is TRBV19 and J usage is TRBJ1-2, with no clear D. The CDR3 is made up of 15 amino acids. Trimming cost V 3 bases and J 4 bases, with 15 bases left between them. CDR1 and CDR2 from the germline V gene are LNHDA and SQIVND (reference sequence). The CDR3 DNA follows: TGTGCCAGTAGTATGTTGGACCCAACGACCTATGGCTACACCTTC. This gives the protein CASSMLDPTTYGYTF.

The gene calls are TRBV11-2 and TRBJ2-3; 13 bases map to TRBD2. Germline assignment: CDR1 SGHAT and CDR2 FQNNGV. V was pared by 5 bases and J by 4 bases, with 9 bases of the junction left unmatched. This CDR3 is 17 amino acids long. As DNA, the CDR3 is TGTGCCAGCAGCCGCCGACTAGCGGGGGGCTCAGCAGATACGCAGTATTTT. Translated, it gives CASSRRLAGGSADTQYF.

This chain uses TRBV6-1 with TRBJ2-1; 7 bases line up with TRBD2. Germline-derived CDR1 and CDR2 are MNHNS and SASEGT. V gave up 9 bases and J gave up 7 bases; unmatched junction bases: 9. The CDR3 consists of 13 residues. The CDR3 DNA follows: TGTGCCAGTGGGAGCGGGATCGGGAATGAGCAGTTCTTC. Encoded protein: CASGSGIGNEQFF.

As DNA, the CDR3 is TGTGCCAGCAGCTTAGCCGGGACAGGGGCCTCCTACGAGCAGTACTTC. It encodes CASSLAGTGASYEQYF. V is TRBV7-2 and J is TRBJ2-7, with 10 bases lining up with TRBD1. The CDR3 spans 16 residues. Germline V gives CDR1 SGHTA, CDR2 FQGNSA. V trimming: 0 bases; J trimming: 0 bases; junction bases outside the gene matches: 2.

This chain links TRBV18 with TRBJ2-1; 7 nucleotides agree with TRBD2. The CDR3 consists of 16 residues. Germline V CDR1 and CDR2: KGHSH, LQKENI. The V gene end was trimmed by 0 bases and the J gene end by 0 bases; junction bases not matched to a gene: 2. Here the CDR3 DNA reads TGTGCCAGCTCACCACCCCGCGGGAGCTCCTACAATGAGCAGTTCTTC. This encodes CASSPPRGSSYNEQFF.

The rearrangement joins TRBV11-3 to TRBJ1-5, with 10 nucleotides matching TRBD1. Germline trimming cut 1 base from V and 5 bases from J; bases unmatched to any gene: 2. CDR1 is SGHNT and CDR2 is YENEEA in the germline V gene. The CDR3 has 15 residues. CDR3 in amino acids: CASSLVDRGDQPQHF. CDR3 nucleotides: TGTGCCAGCAGCTTAGTGGACAGGGGGGATCAGCCCCAGCATTTT.

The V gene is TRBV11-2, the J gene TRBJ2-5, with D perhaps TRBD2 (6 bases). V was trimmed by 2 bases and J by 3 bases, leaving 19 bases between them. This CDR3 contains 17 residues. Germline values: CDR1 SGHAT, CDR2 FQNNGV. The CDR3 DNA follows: TGTGCCAGCAGCTTATCTCCTCGGGGGAGCGGAAAAGAGACCCAGTACTTC. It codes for CASSLSPRGSGKETQYF. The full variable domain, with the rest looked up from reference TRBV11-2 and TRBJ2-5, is EAGVAQSPRYKIIEKRQSVAFWCNPISGHATLYWYQQILGQGPKLLIQFQNNGVVDDSQLPKDRFSAERLKGVDSTLKIQPAKLEDSAVYLCASSLSPRGSGKETQYFGPGTRLLVL.

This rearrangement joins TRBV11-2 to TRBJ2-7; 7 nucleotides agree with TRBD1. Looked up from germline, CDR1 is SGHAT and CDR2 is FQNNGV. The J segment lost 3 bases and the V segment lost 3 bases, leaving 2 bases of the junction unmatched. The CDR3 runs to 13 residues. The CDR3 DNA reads TGTGCCAGCAGCTTCAGGGGGATCTACGAGCAGTACTTC. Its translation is CASSFRGIYEQYF.

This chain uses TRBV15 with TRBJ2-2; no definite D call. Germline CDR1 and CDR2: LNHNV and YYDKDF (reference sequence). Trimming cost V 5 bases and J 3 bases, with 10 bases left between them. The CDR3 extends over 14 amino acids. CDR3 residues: CATSWTDDTGELFF. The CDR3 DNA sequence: TGTGCCACCAGCTGGACCGATGACACCGGGGAGCTGTTTTTT. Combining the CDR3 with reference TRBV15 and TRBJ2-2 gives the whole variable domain DAMVIQNPRYQVTQFGKPVTLSCSQTLNHNVMYWYQQKSSQAPKLLFHYYDKDFNNEADTPDNFQSRRPNTSFCFLDIRSPGLGDTAMYLCATSWTDDTGELFFGEGSRLTVL.

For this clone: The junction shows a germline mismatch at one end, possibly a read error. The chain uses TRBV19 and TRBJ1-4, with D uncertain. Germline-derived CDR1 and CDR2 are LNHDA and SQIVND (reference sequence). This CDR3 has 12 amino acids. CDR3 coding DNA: TGTGCCATTCTCGGGGTGAGGGAAAAAACTGTTTTT. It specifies CAILGVREKTVF.

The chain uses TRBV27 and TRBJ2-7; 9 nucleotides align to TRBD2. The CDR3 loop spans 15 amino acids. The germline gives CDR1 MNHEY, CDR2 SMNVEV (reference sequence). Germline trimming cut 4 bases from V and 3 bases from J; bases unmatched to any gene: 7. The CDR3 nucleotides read TGTGCCAGCAGTTCGCTAGCGGGATTCCGCTACGAGCAGTACTTC. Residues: CASSSLAGFRYEQYF.